This TCR beta chain emerged from a study of blood T cell repertoires in COVID-19. As for the study in general: COVID-19 samples from acute and convalescent phases originated in the United States, Italy and Spain. In each case, the material was cDNA or gDNA derived from T cells, B-cell-depleted T cells, or PBMCs.

Original methodology: Reference gene primer amplification gave estimated nucleated cell counts. Clones were read by immunoSEQ multiplex PCR, and TCRdb kept only the in-frame ones, dropping some. V, J and clone size are taken as reported in that table, and D and trimming were inferred from the DNA itself. The repertoire holds about 36,000 clones, over 75% seen once, with approximately 32% in the top ten. The specimen sequenced was peripheral blood. This clonotype was obtained from a man aged 55 to 70 with acute or convalescent COVID-19.

In DNA, the CDR3 is TGTGCCAGCAGTTTAACCATGGACAGAATCTCCTACGAGCAGTACTTC. This sequence encodes CASSLTMDRISYEQYF. V usage is TRBV27 and J usage is TRBJ2-7; D might be TRBD1 (6 bases). The germline V gene has CDR1 MNHEY and CDR2 SMNVEV (reference sequence). Trimming cost V 2 bases and J 0 bases, with 14 bases left between them. The CDR3 is 16 amino acids.